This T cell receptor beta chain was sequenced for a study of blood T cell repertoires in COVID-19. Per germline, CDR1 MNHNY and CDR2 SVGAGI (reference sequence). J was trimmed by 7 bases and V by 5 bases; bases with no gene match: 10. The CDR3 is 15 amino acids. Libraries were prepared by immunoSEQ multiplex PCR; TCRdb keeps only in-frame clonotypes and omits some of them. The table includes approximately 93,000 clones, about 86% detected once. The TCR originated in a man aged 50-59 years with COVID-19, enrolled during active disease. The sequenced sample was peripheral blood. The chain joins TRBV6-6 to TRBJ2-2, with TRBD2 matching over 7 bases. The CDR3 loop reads CASSIGLTGGGELFF. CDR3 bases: TGTGCCAGCAGTATTGGACTAACGGGGGGCGGGGAGCTGTTTTTT.